This paragraph reports one T cell receptor beta chain. There is no known antigen for this receptor. No much larger clonotype is one base removed from it; base qualities were not supplied. This record comes from a study of OX40 agonist ivuxolimab in advanced cancers. With respect to the entire study: Ivuxolimab was an agonistic, fully human IgG2 monoclonal antibody directed against OX40 (CD134), a costimulatory receptor. Intravenous ivuxolimab was administered to patients every 2 weeks at six dose levels: 0.01, 0.1, 0.3, 1.5, 3 and 10 mg/kg. In the dose-escalation cohort, approximately 80% of patients were male, and the mean age was approximately 60 years with a range of about 23 to 79. Peripheral TCRbeta sequencing aimed to test whether ivuxolimab altered TCR sequence diversity and caused clonal T-cell expansion. Prior anti-PD-1, anti-PD-L1 or anti-CTLA-4 therapy was permitted, and about two fifths of dose-escalation patients had received checkpoint inhibitors. The paper covers the monotherapy dose-escalation part of the phase I ivuxolimab trial, which included N of about 50 patients. Of the roughly 52 dose-escalation patients, hepatocellular carcinoma was present in about 20, melanoma in around 15, renal cell carcinoma in 9 and head and neck cancer in 9. Partial responses occurred in three dose-escalation patients, of whom one had hepatocellular carcinoma and two had cutaneous melanoma.

The CDR3 sequence holds 16 residues, the cysteine and phenylalanine included. Left in the record is the CDR3 DNA by itself, 48 bases read in frame from the first base. Trimming removed 8 bases from V and 0 bases from J, leaving 18 bases between the germline ends. For CDR1 and CDR2, the germline V gene lists SNHLY and FYNNEI. The trial excluded patients who had a history of autoimmune disease or were on systemic immunosuppression. Peripheral blood for TCR sequencing was collected from all dose cohorts at baseline, on cycle 4 day 1, and on cycle 7 day 1. Samples came from an open-label, multicenter, first-in-human phase I dose-escalation trial of ivuxolimab. The trial enrolled adults with locally advanced or metastatic head and neck squamous cell, hepatocellular, melanoma or renal cell carcinoma. Before TCR sequencing, CD4+ T cells and CD8+ T cells were sorted from peripheral blood as separate populations.

To sequence the TCRbeta CDR3 region, genomic DNA was isolated from the sorted cells. The immunoSEQ Assay was used to sequence the TCRbeta CDR3 regions. In its TCRdb copy, this immuneACCESS table keeps in-frame sequences only and misses some clones. Where compared with another copy, unresolved V genes explain less than half of these, and the others have no known cause. For this sample there are fewer than 70,000 clones; roughly nine tenths appear just once. The ten largest clones take up around 4.2% of the sample. On the study overall, not on this receptor specifically: After ivuxolimab, CD8+ T cells had more expanded clones than CD4+ T cells on average. Low levels of normalized T-cell clonal expansion were also seen in some patients who did not respond. The antigen specificity of the peripheral T cells that underwent clonal expansion was not determined. At doses of 0.1 to 3.0 mg/kg, clonal expansion of both CD4+ and CD8+ blood T cells was observed from baseline to week 6. Partial responders in the 0.1-3.0 mg/kg groups had among the lowest normalized peripheral clonal expansion, especially among CD8+ T cells.

The sequence derives from an adult with an advanced solid tumor such as melanoma, head and neck, liver or kidney cancer. This specimen was CD4+ or CD8+ T cells sorted from blood, taken in a trial of the OX40 agonist ivuxolimab. The V gene is TRBV2 and the J gene is TRBJ2-3; the D gene is perhaps TRBD2, from 7 matching bases. This receptor carries the CDR3 CASRVERGHSTDTQYF. The sequenced DNA is TGTGCCAGCCGTGTAGAGCGGGGACACAGCACAGATACGCAGTATTTT.